This T cell receptor beta chain was obtained from a study of T cell repertoires in cytomegalovirus infection. The wider study: Selected CMV epitopes included recently identified HLA-C-restricted ones as well as well-studied HLA-B-restricted ones. Matching HLA type and CMV infection were both indicated by public TCR beta signatures.

The germline V gene encodes CDR1 SNHLY and CDR2 FYNNEI. V was shortened by 1 base and J by 2 bases, with 9 bases between the two germline ends. The CDR3 sequence is 15 residues long. Study observations and caveats: Carriage of CMV together with the relevant HLA was identifiable through cumulative public TCR beta family frequency. CMV-specific TCR beta clonotypes restricted by HLA-C dominated the ex vivo response.

TCRdb processed the reads anew with MiXCR; each CDR3 protein has one entry. The sample holds approximately 300,000 distinct CDR3 sequences, 25% to 30% seen once. Of note for this clonotype: Its antigen remains unknown.

This TCR derives from a human donor in good health (CMV status not recorded). Some clones in this sample may be carry-over from other donors' samples. The starting material was cultured PBMCs, obtained from culture after CMV antigen stimulation. The chain carries TRBV2 and TRBJ1-3; TRBD1 might be the D (5 bases). The CDR3 DNA reads as TGTGCCAGCAGTGAAGGTGCCAGGGCTGGAAACACCATATATTTT. It codes for CASSEGARAGNTIYF.